This T cell receptor beta chain originates from a study of blood T cell repertoires in COVID-19. In the study overall: Samples representing acute and convalescent COVID-19 were sourced from the United States, Italy and Spain. The analysed material was cDNA or gDNA that came from T cells, B-cell-depleted T cells, or PBMCs.

CDR1 WNHNN and CDR2 SYGVQD come from the germline V gene (reference sequence). Deletions cut 2 bases from V and 4 bases from J, with 17 bases between. The CDR3 contains 16 residues. Authors' analysis steps: Counts of nucleated cells, estimated from reference gene primer amplification, were obtained. TCRdb keeps only in-frame clones here, not all; method: immunoSEQ multiplex PCR. Clone size and the V and J calls come from that table; the DNA yielded D and trimming. The sample comprises 160,000 or so clones, roughly 83% of which are singletons, and less than 2% rests with the top ten. The specimen was peripheral blood. The chain uses TRBV10-1 and TRBJ2-5; weak D call: TRBD2 (6 bases). This sequence was found in a human donor in a cohort sampled during active COVID-19. CDR3: CASSEGISGGGETQYF. Written as DNA, the CDR3 is TGCGCCAGCAGTGAGGGGATTAGCGGTGGGGGAGAGACCCAGTACTTC.